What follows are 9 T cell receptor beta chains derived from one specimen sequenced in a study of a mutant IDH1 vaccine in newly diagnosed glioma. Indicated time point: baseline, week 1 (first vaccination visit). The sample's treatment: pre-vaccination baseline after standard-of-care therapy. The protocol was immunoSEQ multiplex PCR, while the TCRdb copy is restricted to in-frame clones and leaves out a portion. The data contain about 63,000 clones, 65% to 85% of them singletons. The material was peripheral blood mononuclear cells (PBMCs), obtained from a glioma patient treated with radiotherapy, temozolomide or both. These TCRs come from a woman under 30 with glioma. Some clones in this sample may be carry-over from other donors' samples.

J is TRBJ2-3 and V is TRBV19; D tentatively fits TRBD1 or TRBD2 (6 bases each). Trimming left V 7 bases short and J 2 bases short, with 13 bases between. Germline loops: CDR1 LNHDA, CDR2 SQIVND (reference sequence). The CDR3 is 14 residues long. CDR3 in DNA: TGTGCCAGTAAGGAGGGGGTGAACACAGATACGCAGTATTTT. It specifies CASKEGVNTDTQYF.

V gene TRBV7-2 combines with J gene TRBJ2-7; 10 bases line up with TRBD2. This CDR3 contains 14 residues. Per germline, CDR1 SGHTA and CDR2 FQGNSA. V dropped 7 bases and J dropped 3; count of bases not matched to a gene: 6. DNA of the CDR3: TGTGCCAGCACCACTAGCGGGGCTTACTACGAGCAGTACTTC. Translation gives CASTTSGAYYEQYF. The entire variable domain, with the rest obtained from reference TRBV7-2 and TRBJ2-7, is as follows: GAGVSQSPSNKVTEKGKDVELRCDPISGHTALYWYRQSLGQGLEFLIYFQGNSAPDKSGLPSDRFSAERTGGSVSTLTIQRTQQEDSAVYLCASTTSGAYYEQYFGPGTRLTVT.

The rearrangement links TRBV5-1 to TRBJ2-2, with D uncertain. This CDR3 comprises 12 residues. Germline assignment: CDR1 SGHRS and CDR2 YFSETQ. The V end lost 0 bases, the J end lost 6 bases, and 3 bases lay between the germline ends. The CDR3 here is CASSLGAGELFF. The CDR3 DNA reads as TGCGCCAGCAGCTTGGGGGCCGGGGAGCTGTTTTTT.

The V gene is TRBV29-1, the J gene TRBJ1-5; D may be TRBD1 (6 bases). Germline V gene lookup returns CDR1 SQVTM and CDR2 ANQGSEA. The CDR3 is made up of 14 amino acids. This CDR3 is CSASRGDLNQPQHF. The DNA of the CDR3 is TGCAGTGCCTCGAGGGGGGATCTCAATCAGCCCCAGCATTTT.

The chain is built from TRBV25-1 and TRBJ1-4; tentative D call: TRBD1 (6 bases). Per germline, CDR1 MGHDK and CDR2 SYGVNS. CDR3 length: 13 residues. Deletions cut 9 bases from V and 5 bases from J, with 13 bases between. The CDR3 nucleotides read TGTGCCAGGGTCACAGGGAGGAATGAAAAACTGTTTTTT. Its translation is CARVTGRNEKLFF.

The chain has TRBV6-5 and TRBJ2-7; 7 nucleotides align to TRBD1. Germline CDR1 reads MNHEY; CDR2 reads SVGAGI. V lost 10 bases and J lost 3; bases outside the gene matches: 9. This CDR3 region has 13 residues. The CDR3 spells CAISRGTDYEQYF. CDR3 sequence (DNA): TGTGCCATATCGAGGGGGACAGACTACGAGCAGTACTTC.

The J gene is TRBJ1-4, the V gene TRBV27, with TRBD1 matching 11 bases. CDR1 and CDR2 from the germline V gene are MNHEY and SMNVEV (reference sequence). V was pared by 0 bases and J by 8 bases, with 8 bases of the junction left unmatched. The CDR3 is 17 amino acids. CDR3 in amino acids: CASSLSIGDRGGEKLFF. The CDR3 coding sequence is TGTGCCAGCAGTTTATCGATAGGGGACAGGGGGGGAGAAAAACTGTTTTTT. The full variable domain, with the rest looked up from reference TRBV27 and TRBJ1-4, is EAQVTQNPRYLITVTGKKLTVTCSQNMNHEYMSWYRQDPGLGLRQIYYSMNVEVTDKGDVPEGYKVSRKEKRNFPLILESPSPNQTSLYFCASSLSIGDRGGEKLFFGSGTQLSVL.

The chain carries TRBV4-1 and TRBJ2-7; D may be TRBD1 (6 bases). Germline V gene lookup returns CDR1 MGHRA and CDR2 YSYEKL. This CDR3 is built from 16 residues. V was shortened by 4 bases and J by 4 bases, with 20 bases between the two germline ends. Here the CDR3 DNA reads TGCGCCAGCAGCCCCTCCAGTGCGGCAGGGGCGTACGAGCAGTACTTC. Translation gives CASSPSSAAGAYEQYF.

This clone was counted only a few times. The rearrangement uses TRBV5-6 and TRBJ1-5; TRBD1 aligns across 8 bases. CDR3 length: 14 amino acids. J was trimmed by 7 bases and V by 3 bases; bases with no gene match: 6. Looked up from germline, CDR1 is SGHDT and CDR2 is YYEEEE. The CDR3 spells CASSSRGPRQPQHF. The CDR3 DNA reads TGTGCCAGCAGCTCCAGGGGGCCAAGACAGCCCCAGCATTTT.